Included here is one TCR beta chain sequence, with context. The antigen is undetermined. UMI-labeled 5' RACE yielded the TRB cDNA libraries. No DNA is given; TCRdb re-called the 5' RACE reads and lists each CDR3 protein once. The listing records about 43,000 distinct CDR3 sequences. From germline, CDR1 is SGHNT and CDR2 YYREEE (reference sequence). The CDR3 consists of 14 residues. These data belong to a study of CXCR3-negative and CXCR3-positive naive CD8 T cells. Whole-study findings and limits: Memory cells differed in TRBV-TRBJ usage, but naive CXCR3-negative and CXCR3-positive cells had similar usage.

The TCR was taken from a human donor in good health. Some clones in this sample may be carry-over from other donors' samples. The sample taken for sequencing was memory CD8+ T cells from blood. The rearrangement links TRBV5-4 to TRBJ1-2; absent DNA, TCRdb's TRBD1 call cannot be checked. CDR3: CASSLDQGAGGYTF.